What follows are 19 T cell receptor beta chains derived from one specimen sequenced in a study of blood T cell repertoires in COVID-19. Sequencing was performed with immunoSEQ multiplex PCR; in TCRdb, only in-frame clones are kept and a portion is missing. The sample has fewer than 110,000 clones, 88% seen once. The specimen sequenced was peripheral blood. These receptors all stem from a man in his fifties or sixties with active or convalescent COVID-19.

In its sample, this clone was seen a few times. The chain employs TRBV9 and TRBJ1-2, with no clear D. The CDR3 is made up of 14 amino acids. V was cut by 3 bases and J by 2 bases, with 11 bases left in between. Germline lookup yields CDR1 SGDLS and CDR2 YYNGEE. The CDR3 region is CASSDRDKNYGYTF. Written as DNA, the CDR3 is TGTGCCAGCAGCGATCGTGACAAGAACTATGGCTACACCTTC.

This rearrangement joins TRBV15 to TRBJ1-1, with D perhaps TRBD1 (5 bases). The CDR3 sequence is 16 residues long. Germline V gene lookup returns CDR1 LNHNV and CDR2 YYDKDF (reference sequence). The V end lost 5 bases, the J end lost 5 bases, and 21 bases lay between the germline ends. CDR3 bases: TGTGCCACCAGCCCGATCAAAAAGGTCGGGGGGACTGAAGCTTTCTTT. Translation: CATSPIKKVGGTEAFF.

Of note for this clone: A read error may produce the germline difference seen at one junction end. The genes are TRBV28 and TRBJ1-2; D may be TRBD1 (6 bases). The CDR3 sequence is 17 residues long. Per the germline V gene, CDR1 is MDHEN and CDR2 is SYDVKM. The CDR3 nucleotides are TGTGCCAGTAGTTCTTACGGACAGTCAAACTACCACTATGGCTACACCTTC. It encodes CASSSYGQSNYHYGYTF.

The chain combines TRBV7-2 with TRBJ1-6, with 8 bases aligning to TRBD1. This CDR3 is 15 amino acids long. In germline, CDR1 is SGHTA, CDR2 FQGNSA. V lost 1 base, J lost 9 bases, and 5 bases stayed unmatched. Written as DNA, the CDR3 is TGTGCCAGCAGCTTAGAATGGCAGGGGGCTTCACCCCTCCACTTT. Translation: CASSLEWQGASPLHF.

The gene calls are TRBV29-1 and TRBJ1-4; a weak D match, TRBD1 (5 bases). This CDR3 is built from 14 residues. The V end was cut by 7 bases, the J end by 5 bases, with 17 bases between. The germline V gene encodes CDR1 SQVTM and CDR2 ANQGSEA. The CDR3 DNA is TGCAGCGCTGTGAGCCCGGGGGGGAATGAAAAACTGTTTTTT. Its translation is CSAVSPGGNEKLFF. The full variable domain, its missing parts supplied by reference TRBV29-1 and TRBJ1-4, is SAVISQKPSRDICQRGTSLTIQCQVDSQVTMMFWYRQQPGQSLTLIATANQGSEATYESGFVIDKFPISRPNLTFSTLTVSNMSPEDSSIYLCSAVSPGGNEKLFFGSGTQLSVL.

The chain joins TRBV5-4 to TRBJ2-3; TRBD2 matches 10 bases. CDR1 is SGHNT, CDR2 YYREEE, per germline (reference sequence). This CDR3 has 15 residues. V shed 1 base and J 3 bases; nucleotides not matched to a gene: 2. The chain's CDR3 is CASSLYSGRTDTQYF. In DNA, the CDR3 is TGTGCCAGCAGCTTGTATAGCGGGAGGACAGATACGCAGTATTTT.

The gene calls are TRBV5-4 and TRBJ2-1, with 12 bases aligning to TRBD2. Germline-derived CDR1 and CDR2 are SGHNT and YYREEE (reference sequence). J gave up 7 bases and V 5 bases, and 7 bases lay outside the gene matches. The CDR3 is 15 residues long. The CDR3 region has the DNA TGTGCCAGCAGATATTGGACTAGCGGGGTTAATGAGCAGTTCTTC. This translates into CASRYWTSGVNEQFF.

The chain carries TRBV19 and TRBJ2-7; a weak D match, TRBD2 (6 bases). Trimming removed 7 bases at V and 6 bases at J, with 16 bases between. Germline-derived CDR1 and CDR2 are LNHDA and SQIVND (reference sequence). CDR3 length: 13 residues. The chain's CDR3 is CASNTGLAAEQYF. The CDR3 DNA reads as TGTGCCAGTAACACGGGACTGGCAGCCGAGCAGTACTTC.

Turning to this clone: Its ends do not fully match the called genes, so a read error is possible. This chain links TRBV29-1 with TRBJ2-4; 8 bases line up with TRBD1. Germline CDR1 SQVTM, CDR2 ANQGSEA. The CDR3 sequence is 13 residues long. In nucleotides, the CDR3 is TGCAGCGTAGAAGACAGGGGAAAAAACATTCAGTACTTC. Protein product: CSVEDRGKNIQYF.

The rearrangement links TRBV30 to TRBJ1-1, with 8 nucleotides matching TRBD1. The V segment lost 1 base and the J segment 3 bases; nucleotides outside the gene matches: 13. CDR1 and CDR2 (germline): GTSNPN, SVGIG (reference sequence). CDR3 length: 17 residues. CDR3 protein: CAWSGWTGMRLDTEAFF. The CDR3 coding sequence is TGTGCCTGGAGTGGGTGGACAGGGATGCGGTTGGACACTGAAGCTTTCTTT. Variable domain in full (rest from reference TRBV30 and TRBJ1-1): SQTIHQWPATLVQPVGSPLSLECTVEGTSNPNLYWYRQAAGRGLQLLFYSVGIGQISSEVPQNLSASRPQDRQFILSSKKLLLSDSGFYLCAWSGWTGMRLDTEAFFGQGTRLTVV.

This rearrangement joins TRBV11-2 to TRBJ2-1; 7 positions agree with TRBD2. The V gene end was trimmed by 1 base and the J gene end by 4 bases; junction bases not matched to a gene: 4. Germline V lookup: CDR1 SGHAT, CDR2 FQNNGV. The CDR3 consists of 15 residues. Written as DNA, the CDR3 is TGTGCCAGCAGCTTAGGCGGGAGAGGGTACAATGAGCAGTTCTTC. Amino acid sequence: CASSLGGRGYNEQFF.

The V call is TRBV10-3, the J call TRBJ1-2, with D hard to call. This CDR3 comprises 13 residues. Per germline, CDR1 ENHRY and CDR2 SYGVKD. V shed 0 bases and J shed 7 bases, with 9 bases lying between them. The CDR3 is CAISESRAFGYTF. The DNA for the CDR3 is TGTGCCATCAGTGAGTCGCGGGCGTTTGGCTACACCTTC.

This sequence joins TRBV5-4 and TRBJ1-2; D gene unclear. V gave up 0 bases and J gave up 8 bases, with 8 bases separating them. The CDR3 runs to 12 residues. Per germline, CDR1 SGHNT and CDR2 YYREEE (reference sequence). CDR3 nucleotide sequence: TGTGCCAGCAGCTTGGGGGGAGGAGGCTACACCTTC. Translation: CASSLGGGGYTF.

J is TRBJ1-1 and V is TRBV5-1; no clear D gene. The CDR3 is made up of 18 amino acids. Germline V lookup: CDR1 SGHRS, CDR2 YFSETQ. V dropped 0 bases and J dropped 1 base, with 19 bases sitting between them. The CDR3 DNA follows: TGCGCCAGCAGCTTGGAGTTTTTCGGCACCCCGGGGAACACTGAAGCTTTCTTT. Translating it yields CASSLEFFGTPGNTEAFF.

This rearrangement joins TRBV9 to TRBJ2-1; 14 nucleotides match TRBD2. Trimming cost V 5 bases and J 10 bases; bases outside gene matches: 14. The germline CDR1 and CDR2 sequences are SGDLS and YYNGEE. There are 17 residues in the CDR3. DNA of the CDR3: TGTGCCAGCAGTCCCGACCCGGGACTAGCGGGGGCCGGCGAGCAGTTCTTC. Translation gives CASSPDPGLAGAGEQFF.

This chain connects TRBV3-1 (or the pseudogene TRBV3-2) to TRBJ1-2; no clear D. V lost 0 bases to trimming and J lost 6 bases, with 8 bases between them. Germline CDR1 is LGHDT and CDR2 is YNNKEL (reference sequence). This CDR3 is 13 amino acids long. The CDR3: CASSQDPQDGYTF. In DNA form, the CDR3 reads TGTGCCAGCAGCCAAGATCCCCAGGATGGCTACACCTTC.

The rearrangement links TRBV19 to TRBJ2-7, with 9 bases lining up with TRBD1. Germline CDR1 is LNHDA and CDR2 is SQIVND (reference sequence). The CDR3 spans 14 residues. The V and J ends lost 5 bases and 5 bases, in that order; junction bases with no gene match: 7. The CDR3 sequence is CASSVGTGRNEQYF. CDR3 nucleotide sequence: TGTGCCAGTAGTGTCGGGACAGGGAGAAACGAGCAGTACTTC.

The V and J genes are TRBV21-1 and TRBJ2-3; the table's D call, TRBD2, was not checked against the DNA. TRBV21-1 is tagged as a pseudogene. The CDR3 sequence is 14 residues long. CDR3 DNA: TGTGCCAGCAGCAAAGGGGGGGGCACAGATACGCAGTATTTT. It codes for CASSKGGGTDTQYF.

The chain is built from TRBV5-4 and TRBJ1-1; 7 bases fit TRBD1. Per the germline V gene, CDR1 is SGHNT and CDR2 is YYREEE (reference sequence). Trimming cost V 1 base and J 3 bases; bases outside gene matches: 3. The CDR3 spans 14 residues. The CDR3 region is CASSLSRGDTEAFF. In DNA form, the CDR3 reads TGTGCCAGCAGCTTGTCCAGGGGGGACACTGAAGCTTTCTTT.